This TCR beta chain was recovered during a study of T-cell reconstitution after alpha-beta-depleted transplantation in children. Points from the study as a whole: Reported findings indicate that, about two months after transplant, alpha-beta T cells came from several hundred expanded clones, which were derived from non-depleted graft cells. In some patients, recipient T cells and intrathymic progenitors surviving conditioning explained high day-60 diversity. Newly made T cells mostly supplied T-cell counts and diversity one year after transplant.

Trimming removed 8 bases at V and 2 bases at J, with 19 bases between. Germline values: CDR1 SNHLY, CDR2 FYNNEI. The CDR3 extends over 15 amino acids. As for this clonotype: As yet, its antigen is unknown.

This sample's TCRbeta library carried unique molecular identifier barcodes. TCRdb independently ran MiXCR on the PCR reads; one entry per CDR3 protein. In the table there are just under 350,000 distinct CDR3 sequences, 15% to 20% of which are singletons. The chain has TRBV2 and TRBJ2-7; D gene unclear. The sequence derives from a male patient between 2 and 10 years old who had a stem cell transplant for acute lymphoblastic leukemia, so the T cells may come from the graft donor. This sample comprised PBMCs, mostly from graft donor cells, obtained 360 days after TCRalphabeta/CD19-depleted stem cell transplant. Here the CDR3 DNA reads TGTGCCAGCGTATTGGTCCCGGTGAACCCCTACGAGCAGTACTTC. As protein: CASVLVPVNPYEQYF. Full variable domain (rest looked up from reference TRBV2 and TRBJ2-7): EPEVTQTPSHQVTQMGQEVILRCVPISNHLYFYWYRQILGQKVEFLVSFYNNEISEKSEIFDDQFSVERPDGSNFTLKIRSTKLEDSAMYFCASVLVPVNPYEQYFGPGTRLTVT.